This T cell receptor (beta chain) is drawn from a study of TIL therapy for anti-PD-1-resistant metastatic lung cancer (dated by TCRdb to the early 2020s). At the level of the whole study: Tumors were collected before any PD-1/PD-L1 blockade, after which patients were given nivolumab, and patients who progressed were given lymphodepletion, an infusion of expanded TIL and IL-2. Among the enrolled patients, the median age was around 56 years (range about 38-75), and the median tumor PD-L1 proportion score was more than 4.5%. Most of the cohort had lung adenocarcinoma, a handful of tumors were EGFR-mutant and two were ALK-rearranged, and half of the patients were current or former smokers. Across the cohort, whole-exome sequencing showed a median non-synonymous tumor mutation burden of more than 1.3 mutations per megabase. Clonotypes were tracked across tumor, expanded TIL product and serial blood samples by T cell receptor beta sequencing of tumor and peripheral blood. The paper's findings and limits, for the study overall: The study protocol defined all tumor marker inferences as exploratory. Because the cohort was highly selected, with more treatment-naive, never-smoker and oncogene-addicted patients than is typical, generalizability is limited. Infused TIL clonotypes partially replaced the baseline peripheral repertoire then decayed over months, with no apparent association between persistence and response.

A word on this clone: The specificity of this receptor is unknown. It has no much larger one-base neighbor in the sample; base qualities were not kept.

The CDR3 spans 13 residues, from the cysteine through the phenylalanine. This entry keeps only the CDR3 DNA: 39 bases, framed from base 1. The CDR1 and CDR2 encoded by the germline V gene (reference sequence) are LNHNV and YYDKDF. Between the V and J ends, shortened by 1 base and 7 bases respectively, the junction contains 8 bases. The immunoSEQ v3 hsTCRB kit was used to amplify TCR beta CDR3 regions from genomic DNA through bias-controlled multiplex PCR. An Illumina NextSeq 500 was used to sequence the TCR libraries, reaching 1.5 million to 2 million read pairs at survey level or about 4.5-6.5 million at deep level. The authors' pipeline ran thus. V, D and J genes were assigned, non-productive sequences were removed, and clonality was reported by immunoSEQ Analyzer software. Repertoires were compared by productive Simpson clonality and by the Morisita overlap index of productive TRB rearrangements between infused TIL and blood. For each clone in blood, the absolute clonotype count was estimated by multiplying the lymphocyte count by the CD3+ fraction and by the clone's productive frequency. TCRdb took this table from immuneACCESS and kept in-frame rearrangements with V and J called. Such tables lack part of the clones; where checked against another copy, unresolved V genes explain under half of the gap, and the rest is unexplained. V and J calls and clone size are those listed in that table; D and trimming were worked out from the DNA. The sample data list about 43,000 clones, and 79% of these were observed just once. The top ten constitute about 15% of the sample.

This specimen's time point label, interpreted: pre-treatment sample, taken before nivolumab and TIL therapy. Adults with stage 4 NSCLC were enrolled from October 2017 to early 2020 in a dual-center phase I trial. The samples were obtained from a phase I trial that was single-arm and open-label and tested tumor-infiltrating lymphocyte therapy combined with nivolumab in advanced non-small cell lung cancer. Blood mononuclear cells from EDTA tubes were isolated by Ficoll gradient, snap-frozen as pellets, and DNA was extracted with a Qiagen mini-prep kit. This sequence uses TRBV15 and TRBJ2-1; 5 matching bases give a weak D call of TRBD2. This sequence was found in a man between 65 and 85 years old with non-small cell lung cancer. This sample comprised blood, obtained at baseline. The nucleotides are TGTGCCACCAGCAGAGTGGAGGAAAATGAGCAGTTCTTC. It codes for CATSRVEENEQFF.